Reported below is one T cell receptor beta chain. Its antigen is not known. The source of the sample is a study of CD8+ T cells in alopecia areata. Treatment in this sample: oral pan-JAK inhibitor, 5-10 mg twice daily. General study points: Lesional scalp exceeded normal scalp in clonality, especially in alopecia totalis/universalis.

J gave up 7 bases and V 4 bases, and 6 bases lay outside the gene matches. The length of the CDR3 is 13 residues. Germline V gives CDR1 SGHAT, CDR2 FQNNGV. Extracted from the samples, RNA was reverse transcribed into cDNA to serve as the sequencing template. TCRdb keeps only in-frame clones here, not all; method: immunoSEQ multiplex PCR. The sample holds under 250,000 clones, roughly three fifths seen once. The rearrangement joins TRBV11-2 to TRBJ2-7; 8 bases fit TRBD1. This receptor was taken from a human donor with alopecia areata. This specimen was CD4+ T cells sorted from blood, taken at week 44, from a patient treated with tofacitinib. The CDR3 region is CASSSTGVGEQYF. CDR3 in DNA: TGTGCCAGCAGCTCGACAGGGGTGGGGGAGCAGTACTTC.